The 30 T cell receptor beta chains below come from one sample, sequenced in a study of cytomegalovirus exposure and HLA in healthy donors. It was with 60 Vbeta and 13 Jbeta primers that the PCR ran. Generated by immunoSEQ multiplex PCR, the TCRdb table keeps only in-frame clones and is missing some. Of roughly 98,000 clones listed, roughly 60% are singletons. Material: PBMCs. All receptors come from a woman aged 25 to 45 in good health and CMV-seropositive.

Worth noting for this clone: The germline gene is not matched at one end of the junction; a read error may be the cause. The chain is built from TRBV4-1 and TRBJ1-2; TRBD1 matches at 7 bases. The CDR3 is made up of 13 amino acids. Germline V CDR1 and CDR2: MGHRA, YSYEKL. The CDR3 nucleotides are TGCGCCAGCAGCTTGGGACAGAACTATGGCTACCCCTTC. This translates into CASSLGQNYGYPF.

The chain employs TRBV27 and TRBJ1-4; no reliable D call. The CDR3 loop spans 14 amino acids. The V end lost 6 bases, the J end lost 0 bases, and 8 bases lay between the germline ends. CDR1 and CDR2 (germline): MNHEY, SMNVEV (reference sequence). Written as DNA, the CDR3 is TGTGCCAGCAGGGGCGGGACAACTAATGAAAAACTGTTTTTT. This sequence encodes CASRGGTTNEKLFF.

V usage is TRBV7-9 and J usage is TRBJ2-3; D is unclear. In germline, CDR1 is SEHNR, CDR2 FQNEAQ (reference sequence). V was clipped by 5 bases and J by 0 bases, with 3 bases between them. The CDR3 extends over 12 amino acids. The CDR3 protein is CASSLSTDTQYF. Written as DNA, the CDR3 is TGTGCCAGCAGCCTGAGCACAGATACGCAGTATTTT.

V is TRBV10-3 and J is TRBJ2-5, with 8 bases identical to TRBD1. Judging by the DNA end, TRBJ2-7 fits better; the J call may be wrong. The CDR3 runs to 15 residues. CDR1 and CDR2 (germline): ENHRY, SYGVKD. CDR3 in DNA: TGTGCCATCAGCTTAGGACAGGGAAGCTCCTACGAGCAGTACTTC. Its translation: CAISLGQGSSYEQYF.

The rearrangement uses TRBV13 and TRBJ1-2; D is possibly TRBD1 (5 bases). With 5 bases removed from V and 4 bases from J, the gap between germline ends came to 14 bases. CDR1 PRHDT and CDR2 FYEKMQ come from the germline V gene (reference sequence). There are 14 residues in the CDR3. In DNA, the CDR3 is TGTGCCAGCAGCGGGGGAGGGGATGCCTATGGCTACACCTTC. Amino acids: CASSGGGDAYGYTF.

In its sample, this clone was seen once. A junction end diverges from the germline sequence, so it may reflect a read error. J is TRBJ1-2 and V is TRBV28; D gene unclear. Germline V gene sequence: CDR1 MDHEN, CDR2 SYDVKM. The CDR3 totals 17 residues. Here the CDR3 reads CASSAGSASSSNYGYPF. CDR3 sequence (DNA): TGTGCCAGCAGTGCCGGTAGTGCCTCTAGCTCTAACTATGGCTACCCCTTC.

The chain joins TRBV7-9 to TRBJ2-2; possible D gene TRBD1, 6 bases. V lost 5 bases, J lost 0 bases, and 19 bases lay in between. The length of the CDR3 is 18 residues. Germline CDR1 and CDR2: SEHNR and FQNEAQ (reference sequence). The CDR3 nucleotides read TGTGCCAGCAGCCGAGGGGGATTTACAGAGGCGAACACCGGGGAGCTGTTTTTT. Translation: CASSRGGFTEANTGELFF.

The CDR3 is CASSPKTKGDQPQHF. The CDR3 bases are TGTGCCAGTAGTCCAAAGACAAAGGGGGATCAGCCCCAGCATTTT. This chain connects TRBV19 to TRBJ1-5; TRBD1 might be the D (6 bases). The CDR3 consists of 15 residues. Germline assignment: CDR1 LNHDA and CDR2 SQIVND (reference sequence). Trimming stripped 5 bases from V and 5 bases from J, with 16 bases between.

CDR3: CSATTGTEQYF. The CDR3 DNA reads TGCAGTGCTACTACAGGGACCGAGCAGTACTTC. The chain uses TRBV20-1 and TRBJ2-7; D perhaps matches TRBD1 (6 bases). This CDR3 comprises 11 residues. Germline CDR1 and CDR2: DFQATT and SNEGSKA (reference sequence). With 4 bases removed from V and 6 bases from J, the gap between germline ends came to 10 bases.

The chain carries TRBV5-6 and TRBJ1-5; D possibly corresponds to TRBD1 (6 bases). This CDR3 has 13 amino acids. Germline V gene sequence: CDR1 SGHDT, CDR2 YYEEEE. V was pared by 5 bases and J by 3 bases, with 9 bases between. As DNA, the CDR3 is TGTGCCAGCAGTGGGGGCCTCAATCAGCCCCAGCATTTT. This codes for CASSGGLNQPQHF.

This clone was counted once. CDR3 nucleotides: TGTGCCAGCAGCGTAACTCCTACAGGGGAAGTAAACACCATATATTTT. This codes for CASSVTPTGEVNTIYF. This chain uses TRBV9 with TRBJ1-3, with 7 bases aligning to TRBD1. CDR1 and CDR2 (germline): SGDLS, YYNGEE. The CDR3 contains 16 residues. J lost 6 bases, V lost 1 base, and 10 bases had no gene match.

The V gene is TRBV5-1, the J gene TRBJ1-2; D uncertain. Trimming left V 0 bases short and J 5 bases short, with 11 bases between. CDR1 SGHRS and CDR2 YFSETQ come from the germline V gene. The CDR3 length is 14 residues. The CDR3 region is CASSLAGTDYGYTF. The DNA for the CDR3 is TGCGCCAGCAGCTTGGCCGGTACAGATTATGGCTACACCTTC.

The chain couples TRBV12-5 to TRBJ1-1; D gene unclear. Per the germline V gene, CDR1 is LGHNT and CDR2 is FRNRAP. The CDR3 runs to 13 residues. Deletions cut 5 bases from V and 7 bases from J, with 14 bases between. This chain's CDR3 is CASGRGVGGEAFF. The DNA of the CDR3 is TGTGCTAGTGGTCGCGGGGTAGGCGGTGAAGCTTTCTTT.

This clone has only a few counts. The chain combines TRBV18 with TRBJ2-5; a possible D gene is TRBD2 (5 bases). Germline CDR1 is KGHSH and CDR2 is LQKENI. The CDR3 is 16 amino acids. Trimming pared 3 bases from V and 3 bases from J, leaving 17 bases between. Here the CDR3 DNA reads TGTGCCAGCTCACCGATCGAGGGAGACTCTGAAGAGACCCAGTACTTC. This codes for CASSPIEGDSEETQYF.

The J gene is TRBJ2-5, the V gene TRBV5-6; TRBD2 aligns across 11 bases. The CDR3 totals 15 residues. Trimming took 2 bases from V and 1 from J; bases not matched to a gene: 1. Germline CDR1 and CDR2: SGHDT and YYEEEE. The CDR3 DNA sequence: TGTGCCAGCAGCTTTACTAGCGGGGGCCAAGAGACCCAGTACTTC. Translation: CASSFTSGGQETQYF.

The CDR3: CASSYDRGREQYF. The CDR3 DNA is TGTGCCAGCAGCTATGACAGGGGGCGAGAGCAGTACTTC. The chain couples TRBV11-2 to TRBJ2-7, with 10 bases fitting TRBD1. Unmatched junction bases numbered 4, after V lost 4 bases and J lost 7 bases. The CDR3 runs to 13 residues. CDR1 and CDR2 from the germline V gene are SGHAT and FQNNGV.

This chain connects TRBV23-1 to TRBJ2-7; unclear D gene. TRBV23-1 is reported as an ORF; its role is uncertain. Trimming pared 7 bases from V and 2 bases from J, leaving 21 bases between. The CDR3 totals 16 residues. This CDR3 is CASTPETSKAPYEQYF. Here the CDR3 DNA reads TGCGCCAGCACCCCCGAGACTTCTAAGGCACCCTACGAGCAGTACTTC.

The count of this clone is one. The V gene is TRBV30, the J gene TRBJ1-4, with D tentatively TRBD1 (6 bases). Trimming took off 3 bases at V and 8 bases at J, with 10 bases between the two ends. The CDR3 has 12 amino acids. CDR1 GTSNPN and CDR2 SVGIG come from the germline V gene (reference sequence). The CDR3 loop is CAWRLRGEKLFF. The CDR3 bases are TGTGCCTGGAGGCTCAGGGGAGAAAAACTGTTTTTT.

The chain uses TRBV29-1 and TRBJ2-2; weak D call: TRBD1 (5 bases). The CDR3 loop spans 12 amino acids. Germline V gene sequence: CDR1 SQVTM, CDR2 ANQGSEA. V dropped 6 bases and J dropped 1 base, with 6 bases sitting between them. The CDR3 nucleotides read TGCAGCGTCGGACAGAACACCGGGGAGCTGTTTTTT. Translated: CSVGQNTGELFF.

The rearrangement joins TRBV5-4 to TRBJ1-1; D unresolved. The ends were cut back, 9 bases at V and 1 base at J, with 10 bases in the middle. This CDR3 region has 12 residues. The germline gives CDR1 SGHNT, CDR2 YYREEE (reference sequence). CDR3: CATLSGNTEAFF. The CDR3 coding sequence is TGTGCCACCCTTTCGGGGAACACTGAAGCTTTCTTT. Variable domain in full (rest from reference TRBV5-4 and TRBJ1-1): ETGVTQSPTHLIKTRGQQVTLRCSSQSGHNTVSWYQQALGQGPQFIFQYYREEENGRGNFPPRFSGLQFPNYSSELNVNALELDDSALYLCATLSGNTEAFFGQGTRLTVV.

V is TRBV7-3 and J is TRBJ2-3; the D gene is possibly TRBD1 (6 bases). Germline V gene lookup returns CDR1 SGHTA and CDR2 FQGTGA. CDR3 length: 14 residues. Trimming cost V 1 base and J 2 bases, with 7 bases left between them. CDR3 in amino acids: CASSLRDTTDTQYF. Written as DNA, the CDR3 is TGTGCCAGCAGCTTAAGGGACACCACAGATACGCAGTATTTT.

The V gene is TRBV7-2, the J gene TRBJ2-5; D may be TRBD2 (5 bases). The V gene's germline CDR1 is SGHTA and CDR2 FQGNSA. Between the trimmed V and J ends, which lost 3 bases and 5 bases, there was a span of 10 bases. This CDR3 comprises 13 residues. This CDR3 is CASSFGGVETQYF. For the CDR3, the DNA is TGTGCCAGCAGCTTTGGAGGAGTGGAGACCCAGTACTTC.

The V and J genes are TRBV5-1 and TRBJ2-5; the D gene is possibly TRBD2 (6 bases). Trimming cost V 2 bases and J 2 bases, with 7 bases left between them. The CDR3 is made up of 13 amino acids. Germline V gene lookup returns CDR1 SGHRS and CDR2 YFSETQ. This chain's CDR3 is CASSFRGQETQYF. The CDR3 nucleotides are TGCGCCAGCAGCTTTCGGGGGCAAGAGACCCAGTACTTC.

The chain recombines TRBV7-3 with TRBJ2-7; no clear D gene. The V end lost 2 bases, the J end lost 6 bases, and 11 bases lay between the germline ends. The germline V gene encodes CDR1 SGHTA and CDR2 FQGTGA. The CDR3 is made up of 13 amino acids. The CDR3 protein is CASSLDPTREQYF. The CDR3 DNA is TGTGCCAGCAGCTTAGATCCTACCCGCGAGCAGTACTTC.

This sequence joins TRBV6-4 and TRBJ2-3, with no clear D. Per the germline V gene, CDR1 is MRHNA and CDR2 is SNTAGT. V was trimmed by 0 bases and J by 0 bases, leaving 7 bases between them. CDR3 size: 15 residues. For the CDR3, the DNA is TGTGCCAGCAGTGACTCGGCAGGTAGCACAGATACGCAGTATTTT. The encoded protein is CASSDSAGSTDTQYF.

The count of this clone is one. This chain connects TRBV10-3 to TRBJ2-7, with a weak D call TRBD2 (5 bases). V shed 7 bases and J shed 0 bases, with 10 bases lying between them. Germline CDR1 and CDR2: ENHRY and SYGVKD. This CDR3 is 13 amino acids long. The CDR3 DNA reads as TGTGCCATCAACCAAGGGAGCTCCTACGAGCAGTACTTC. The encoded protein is CAINQGSSYEQYF.

The CDR3 DNA reads as TGCGCCAGCAGCTTGGTCCGGGGTGATGACGAGCAGTACTTC. Its translation is CASSLVRGDDEQYF. The chain employs TRBV5-1 and TRBJ2-5, with D possibly TRBD2 on 5 matching bases. The J call is uncertain, as TRBJ2-7 better fits the DNA end. The germline CDR1 and CDR2 sequences are SGHRS and YFSETQ. The CDR3 extends over 14 amino acids.

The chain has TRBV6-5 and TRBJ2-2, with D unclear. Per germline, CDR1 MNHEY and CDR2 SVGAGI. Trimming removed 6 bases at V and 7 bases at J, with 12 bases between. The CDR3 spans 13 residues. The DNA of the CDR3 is TGTGCCAGCAGCCCTACCAAGAACGGGGAGCTGTTTTTT. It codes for CASSPTKNGELFF.

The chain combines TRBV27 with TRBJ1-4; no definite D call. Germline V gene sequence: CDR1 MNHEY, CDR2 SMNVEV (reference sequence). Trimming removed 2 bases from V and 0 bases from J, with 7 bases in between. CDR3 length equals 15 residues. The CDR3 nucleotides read TGTGCCAGCAGTTTAGGGCAGACAACTAATGAAAAACTGTTTTTT. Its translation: CASSLGQTTNEKLFF.

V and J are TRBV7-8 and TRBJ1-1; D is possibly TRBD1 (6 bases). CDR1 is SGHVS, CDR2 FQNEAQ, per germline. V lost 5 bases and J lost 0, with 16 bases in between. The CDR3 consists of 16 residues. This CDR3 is CASSEVAGVLNTEAFF. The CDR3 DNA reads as TGTGCCAGCAGCGAAGTCGCAGGGGTACTGAACACTGAAGCTTTCTTT.